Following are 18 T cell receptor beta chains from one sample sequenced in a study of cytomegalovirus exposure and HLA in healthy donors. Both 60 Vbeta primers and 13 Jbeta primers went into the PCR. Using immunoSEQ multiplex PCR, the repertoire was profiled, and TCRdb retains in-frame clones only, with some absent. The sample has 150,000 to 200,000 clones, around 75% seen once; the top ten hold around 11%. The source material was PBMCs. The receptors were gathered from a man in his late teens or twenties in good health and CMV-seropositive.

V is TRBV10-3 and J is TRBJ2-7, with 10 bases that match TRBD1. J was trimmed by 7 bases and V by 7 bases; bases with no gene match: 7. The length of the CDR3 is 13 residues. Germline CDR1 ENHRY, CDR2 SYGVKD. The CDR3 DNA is TGTGCCATCAAAGGACAGGGGGGAGATGAGCAGTACTTC. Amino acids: CAIKGQGGDEQYF.

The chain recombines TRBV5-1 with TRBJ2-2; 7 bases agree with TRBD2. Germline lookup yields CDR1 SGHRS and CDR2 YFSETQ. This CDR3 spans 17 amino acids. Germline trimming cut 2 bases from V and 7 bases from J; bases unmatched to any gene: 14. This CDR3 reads CASSFRREGRKGGELFF. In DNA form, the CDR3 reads TGCGCCAGCAGCTTTCGGAGGGAGGGCCGAAAGGGCGGGGAGCTGTTTTTT.

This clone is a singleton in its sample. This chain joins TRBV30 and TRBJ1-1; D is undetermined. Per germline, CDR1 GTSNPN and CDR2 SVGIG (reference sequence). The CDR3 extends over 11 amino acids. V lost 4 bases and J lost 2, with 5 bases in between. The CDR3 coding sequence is TGTGCCTGGATCCTAAACACTGAAGCTTTCTTT. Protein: CAWILNTEAFF.

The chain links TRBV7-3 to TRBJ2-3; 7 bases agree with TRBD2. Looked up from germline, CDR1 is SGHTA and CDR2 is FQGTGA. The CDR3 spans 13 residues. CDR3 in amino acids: CASGGTSTDTQYF. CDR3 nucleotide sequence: TGTGCTTCCGGGGGGACTAGCACAGATACGCAGTATTTT. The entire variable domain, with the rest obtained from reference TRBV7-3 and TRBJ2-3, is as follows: GAGVSQTPSNKVTEKGKYVELRCDPISGHTALYWYRQSLGQGPEFLIYFQGTGAADDSGLPNDRFFAVRPEGSVSTLKIQRTERGDSAVYLCASGGTSTDTQYFGPGTRLTVL.

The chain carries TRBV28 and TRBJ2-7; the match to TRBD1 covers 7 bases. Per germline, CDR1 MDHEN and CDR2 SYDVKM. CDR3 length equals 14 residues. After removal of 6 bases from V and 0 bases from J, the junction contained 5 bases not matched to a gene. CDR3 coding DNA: TGTGCCAGCAGCCCGGACAGGACCTCCTACGAGCAGTACTTC. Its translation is CASSPDRTSYEQYF.

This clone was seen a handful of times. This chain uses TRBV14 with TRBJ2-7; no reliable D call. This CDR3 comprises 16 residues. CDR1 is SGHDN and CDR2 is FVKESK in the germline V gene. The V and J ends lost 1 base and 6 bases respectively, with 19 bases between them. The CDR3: CASSQVAGVSVSEQYF. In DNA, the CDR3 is TGTGCCAGCAGCCAAGTTGCTGGAGTTTCGGTTTCCGAGCAGTACTTC. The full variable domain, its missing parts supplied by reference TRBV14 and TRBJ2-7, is EAGVTQFPSHSVIEKGQTVTLRCDPISGHDNLYWYRRVMGKEIKFLLHFVKESKQDESGMPNNRFLAERTGGTYSTLKVQPAELEDSGVYFCASSQVAGVSVSEQYFGPGTRLTVT.

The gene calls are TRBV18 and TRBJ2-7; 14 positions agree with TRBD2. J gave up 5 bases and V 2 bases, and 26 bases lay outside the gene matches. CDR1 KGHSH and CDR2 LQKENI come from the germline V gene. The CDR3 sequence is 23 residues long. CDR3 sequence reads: CASSPVQGGKPGLAGVFDHEQYF. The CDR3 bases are TGTGCCAGCTCACCAGTCCAAGGGGGCAAACCGGGACTAGCGGGAGTTTTTGACCACGAGCAGTACTTC.

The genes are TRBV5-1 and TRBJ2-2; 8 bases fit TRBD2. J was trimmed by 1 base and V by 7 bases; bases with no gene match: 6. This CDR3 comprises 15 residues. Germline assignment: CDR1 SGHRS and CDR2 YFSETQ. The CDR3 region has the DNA TGCGCCAGCGCGGGGGGCGCCGGGAACACCGGGGAGCTGTTTTTT. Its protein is CASAGGAGNTGELFF. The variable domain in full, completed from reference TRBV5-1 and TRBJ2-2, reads KAGVTQTPRYLIKTRGQQVTLSCSPISGHRSVSWYQQTPGQGLQFLFEYFSETQRNKGNFPGRFSGRQFSNSRSEMNVSTLELGDSALYLCASAGGAGNTGELFFGEGSRLTVL.

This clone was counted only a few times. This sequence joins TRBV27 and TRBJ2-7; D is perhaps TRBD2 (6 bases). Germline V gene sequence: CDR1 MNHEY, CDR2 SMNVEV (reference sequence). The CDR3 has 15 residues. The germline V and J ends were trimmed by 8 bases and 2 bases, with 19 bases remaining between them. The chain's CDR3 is CASSQSGPRPYEQYF. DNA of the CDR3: TGTGCCAGCTCCCAGAGCGGGCCGAGGCCCTACGAGCAGTACTTC.

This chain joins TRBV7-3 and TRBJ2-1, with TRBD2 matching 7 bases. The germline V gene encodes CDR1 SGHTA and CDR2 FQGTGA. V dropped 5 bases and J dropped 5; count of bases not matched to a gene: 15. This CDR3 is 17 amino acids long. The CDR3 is CASSPKRGEGPHNEQFF. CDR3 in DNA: TGTGCCAGCAGCCCGAAGAGAGGGGAGGGCCCTCACAATGAGCAGTTCTTC.

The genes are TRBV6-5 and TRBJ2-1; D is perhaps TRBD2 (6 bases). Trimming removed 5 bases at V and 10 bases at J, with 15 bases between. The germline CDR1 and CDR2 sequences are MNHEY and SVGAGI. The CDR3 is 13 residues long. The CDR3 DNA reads TGTGCCAGCAGTCGTGGAGGGGCCTACGAGCAGTTCTTC. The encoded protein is CASSRGGAYEQFF.

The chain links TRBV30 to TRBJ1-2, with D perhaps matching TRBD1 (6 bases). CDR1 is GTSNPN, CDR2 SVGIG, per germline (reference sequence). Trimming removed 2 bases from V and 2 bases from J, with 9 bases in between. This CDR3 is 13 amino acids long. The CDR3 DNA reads TGTGCCTGGAGTTTCAGGGGAAACTATGGCTACACCTTC. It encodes CAWSFRGNYGYTF.

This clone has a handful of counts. This CDR3 reads CASRGQGSQPQHF. Written as DNA, the CDR3 is TGTGCCAGTAGAGGACAGGGCTCTCAGCCCCAGCATTTT. The J gene is TRBJ1-5, the V gene TRBV19, with 8 bases fitting TRBD1. The CDR3 sequence is 13 residues long. V lost 6 bases, J lost 6 bases, and 4 bases stayed unmatched. Germline CDR1 is LNHDA and CDR2 is SQIVND (reference sequence). The full variable domain, completed using reference TRBV19 and TRBJ1-5, is DGGITQSPKYLFRKEGQNVTLSCEQNLNHDAMYWYRQDPGQGLRLIYYSQIVNDFQKGDIAEGYSVSREKKESFPLTVTSAQKNPTAFYLCASRGQGSQPQHFGDGTRLSIL.

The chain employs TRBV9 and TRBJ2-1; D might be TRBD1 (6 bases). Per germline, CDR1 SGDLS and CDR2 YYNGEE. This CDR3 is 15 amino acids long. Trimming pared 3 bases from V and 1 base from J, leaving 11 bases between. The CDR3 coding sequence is TGTGCCAGCAGCGCCCCGGGACATTCCTACAATGAGCAGTTCTTC. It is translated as CASSAPGHSYNEQFF.

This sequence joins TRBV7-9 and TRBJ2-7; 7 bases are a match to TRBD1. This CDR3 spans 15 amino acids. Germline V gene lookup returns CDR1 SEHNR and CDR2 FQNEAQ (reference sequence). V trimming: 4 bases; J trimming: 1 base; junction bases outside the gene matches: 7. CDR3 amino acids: CASSSPGQHSYEQYF. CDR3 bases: TGTGCCAGCAGCTCCCCGGGACAGCATTCCTACGAGCAGTACTTC.

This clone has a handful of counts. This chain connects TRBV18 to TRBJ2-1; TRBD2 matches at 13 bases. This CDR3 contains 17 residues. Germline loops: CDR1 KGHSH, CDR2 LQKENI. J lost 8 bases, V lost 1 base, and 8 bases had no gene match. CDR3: CASSPQLQLAGGDEQFF. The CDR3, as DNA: TGTGCCAGCTCACCACAACTTCAACTAGCGGGGGGGGATGAGCAGTTCTTC.

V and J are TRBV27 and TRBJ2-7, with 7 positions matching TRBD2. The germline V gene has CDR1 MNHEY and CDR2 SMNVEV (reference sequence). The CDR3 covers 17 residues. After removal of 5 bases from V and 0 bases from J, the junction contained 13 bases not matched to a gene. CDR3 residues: CASSPPRSSGASYEQYF. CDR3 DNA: TGTGCCAGCAGTCCCCCGAGGTCCAGCGGGGCCTCCTACGAGCAGTACTTC.

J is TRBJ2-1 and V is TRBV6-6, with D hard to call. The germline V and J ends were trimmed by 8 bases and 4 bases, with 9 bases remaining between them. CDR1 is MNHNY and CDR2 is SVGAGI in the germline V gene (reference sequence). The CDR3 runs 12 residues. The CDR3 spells CASGERYNEQFF. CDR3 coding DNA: TGTGCCAGCGGAGAGAGGTACAATGAGCAGTTCTTC.